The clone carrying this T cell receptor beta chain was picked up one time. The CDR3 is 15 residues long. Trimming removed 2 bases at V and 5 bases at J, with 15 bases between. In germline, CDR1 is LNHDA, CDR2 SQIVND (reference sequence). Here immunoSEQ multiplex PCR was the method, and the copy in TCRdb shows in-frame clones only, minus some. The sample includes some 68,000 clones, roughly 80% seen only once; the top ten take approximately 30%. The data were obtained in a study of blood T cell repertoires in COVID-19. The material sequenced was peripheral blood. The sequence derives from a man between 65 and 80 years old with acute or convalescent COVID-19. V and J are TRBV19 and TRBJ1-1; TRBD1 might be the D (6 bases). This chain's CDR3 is CASSIRPGGLTEAFF. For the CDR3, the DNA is TGTGCCAGTAGTATACGGCCGGGGGGCTTAACTGAAGCTTTCTTT.